The TCR beta chain described here comes from a study of shared clonotypes between healthy human individuals. All the donors were Caucasian adults who lived in Nashville, Tennessee. CD45RA-negative memory and CD45RA+ naive subsets were split from the CD4+ cells. Measured with immunoSEQ multiplex PCR; TCRdb has only the in-frame clones, and not every one. In the table there are approximately 2,300,000 clones, 85% to 95% of which are singletons. J gave up 7 bases and V 4 bases, and 7 bases lay outside the gene matches. Per germline, CDR1 MNHNS and CDR2 SASEGT. The CDR3 extends over 14 amino acids. This sequence originates from a man aged 18 to 30 in good health. Some clones in this sample may be carry-over from other donors' samples. V gene TRBV6-1 combines with J gene TRBJ1-5; 7 nucleotides match TRBD1. Sequencing input: naive CD4+ T cells from PBMCs. Subset meaning: CD45RA+ positively selected. CDR3 loop: CASSAQTGWQPQHF. As DNA, the CDR3 is TGTGCCAGCAGTGCCCAGACAGGGTGGCAGCCCCAGCATTTT.